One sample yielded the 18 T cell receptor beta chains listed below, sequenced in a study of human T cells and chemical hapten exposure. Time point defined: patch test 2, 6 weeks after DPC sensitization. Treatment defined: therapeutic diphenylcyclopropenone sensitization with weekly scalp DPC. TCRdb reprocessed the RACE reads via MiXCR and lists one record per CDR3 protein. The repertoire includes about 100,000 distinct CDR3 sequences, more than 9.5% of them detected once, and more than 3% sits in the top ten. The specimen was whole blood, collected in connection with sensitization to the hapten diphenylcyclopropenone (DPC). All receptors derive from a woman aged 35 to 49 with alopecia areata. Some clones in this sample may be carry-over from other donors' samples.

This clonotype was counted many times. Here the CDR3 reads CASSSGTSGRWYF. The CDR3 DNA reads as TGTGCCAGCAGCTCCGGGACTAGCGGGCGGTGGTATTTT. This chain connects TRBV6-2 or TRBV6-3 to TRBJ2-3, with 12 bases fitting TRBD2. The CDR3 spans 13 residues. CDR1 and CDR2 from the germline V gene are MNHEY and SVGEGT. V shed 6 bases and J 14 bases; nucleotides not matched to a gene: 9.

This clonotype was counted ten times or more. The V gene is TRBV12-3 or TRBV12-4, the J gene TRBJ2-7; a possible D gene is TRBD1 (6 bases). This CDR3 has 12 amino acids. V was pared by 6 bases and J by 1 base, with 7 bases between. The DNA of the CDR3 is TGTGCCAGCAGGGACAGATCCTACGAGCAGTACTTC. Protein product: CASRDRSYEQYF.

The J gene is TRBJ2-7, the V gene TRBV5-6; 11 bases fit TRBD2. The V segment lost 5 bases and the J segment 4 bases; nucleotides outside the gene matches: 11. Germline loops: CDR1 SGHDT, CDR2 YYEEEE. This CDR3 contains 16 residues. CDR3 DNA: TGTGCCAGCAGTTCGGGACTAGCGGCCGTACGGTACGAGCAGTACTTC. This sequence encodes CASSSGLAAVRYEQYF.

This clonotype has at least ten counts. CDR3 DNA sequence: TGTGCCAGCAGTCCCCTAGGGGTCGCGAAGGGCGGGGAGCTGTTTTTT. Translating it yields CASSPLGVAKGGELFF. This chain uses TRBV12-3 or TRBV12-4 with TRBJ2-2; TRBD1 might be the D (5 bases). The CDR3 sequence is 16 residues long. The V end was cut by 5 bases, the J end by 7 bases, with 20 bases between.

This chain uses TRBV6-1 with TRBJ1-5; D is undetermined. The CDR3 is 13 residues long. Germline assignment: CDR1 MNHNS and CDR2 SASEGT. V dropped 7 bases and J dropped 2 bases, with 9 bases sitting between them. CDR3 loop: CASTGLGNQPQHF. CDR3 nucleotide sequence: TGTGCCAGCACGGGTCTCGGCAATCAGCCCCAGCATTTT.

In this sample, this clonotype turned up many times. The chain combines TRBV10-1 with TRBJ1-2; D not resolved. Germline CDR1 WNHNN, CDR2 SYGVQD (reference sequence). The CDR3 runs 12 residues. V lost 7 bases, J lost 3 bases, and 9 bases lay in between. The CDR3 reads CASTDIYYGYTF. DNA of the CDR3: TGCGCCAGCACTGACATTTACTATGGCTACACCTTC.

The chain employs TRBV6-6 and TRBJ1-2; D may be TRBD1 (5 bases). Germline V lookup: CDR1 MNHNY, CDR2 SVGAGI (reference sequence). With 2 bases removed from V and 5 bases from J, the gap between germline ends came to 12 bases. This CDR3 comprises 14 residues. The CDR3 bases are TGTGCCAGCAGTTACCAAACAGGTCAATATGGCTACACCTTC. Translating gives CASSYQTGQYGYTF.

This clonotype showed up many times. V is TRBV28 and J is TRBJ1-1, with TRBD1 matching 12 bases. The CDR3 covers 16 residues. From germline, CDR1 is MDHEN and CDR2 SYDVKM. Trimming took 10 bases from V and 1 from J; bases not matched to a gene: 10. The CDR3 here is CATRGTGGVTNTEAFF. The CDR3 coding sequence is TGTGCCACCAGGGGGACAGGGGGCGTGACGAACACTGAAGCTTTCTTT.

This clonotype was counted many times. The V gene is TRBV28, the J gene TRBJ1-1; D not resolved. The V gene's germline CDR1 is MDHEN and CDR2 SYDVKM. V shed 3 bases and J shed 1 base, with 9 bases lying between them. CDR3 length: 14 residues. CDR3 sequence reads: CASSLISENTEAFF. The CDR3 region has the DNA TGTGCCAGCAGTTTGATTAGCGAGAACACTGAAGCTTTCTTT.

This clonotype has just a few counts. Here the CDR3 reads CASRLLQGGSYNEQFF. The CDR3 DNA is TGTGCCAGCAGACTATTACAGGGGGGATCCTACAATGAGCAGTTCTTC. The chain employs TRBV6-1 and TRBJ2-1, with 8 bases identical to TRBD1. Trimming at V came to 6 bases and at J to 1 base, leaving 8 bases not matched to a gene. CDR3 length: 16 residues. Germline loops: CDR1 MNHNS, CDR2 SASEGT.

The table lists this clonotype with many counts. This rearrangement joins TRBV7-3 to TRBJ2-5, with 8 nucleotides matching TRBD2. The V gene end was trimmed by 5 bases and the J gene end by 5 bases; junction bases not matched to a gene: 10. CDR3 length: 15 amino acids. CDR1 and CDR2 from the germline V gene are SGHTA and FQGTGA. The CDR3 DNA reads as TGTGCCAGCAGCCCCTATACTAGCGGTTTGGAGACCCAGTACTTC. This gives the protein CASSPYTSGLETQYF.

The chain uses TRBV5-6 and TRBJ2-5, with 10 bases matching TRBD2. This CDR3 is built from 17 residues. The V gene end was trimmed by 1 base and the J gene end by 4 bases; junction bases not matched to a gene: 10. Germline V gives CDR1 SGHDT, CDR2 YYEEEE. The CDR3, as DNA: TGTGCCAGCAGCTTGCCGGCTAGCGGGGGCCTCCGAGAGACCCAGTACTTC. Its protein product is CASSLPASGGLRETQYF.

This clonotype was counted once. CDR3: CASSPPGRPGTQYF. The CDR3 DNA reads TGTGCCAGTAGTCCCCCGGGCAGGCCCGGTACGCAGTATTTT. The chain recombines TRBV19 with TRBJ2-3; D gene unclear. The germline V gene encodes CDR1 LNHDA and CDR2 SQIVND (reference sequence). The CDR3 is made up of 14 amino acids. With 5 bases removed from V and 8 bases from J, the gap between germline ends came to 17 bases.

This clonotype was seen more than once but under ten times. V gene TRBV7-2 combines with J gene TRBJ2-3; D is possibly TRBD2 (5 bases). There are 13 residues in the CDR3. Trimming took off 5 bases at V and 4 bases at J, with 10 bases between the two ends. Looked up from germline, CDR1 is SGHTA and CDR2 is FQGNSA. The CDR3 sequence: CASSQNGADTQYF. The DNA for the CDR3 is TGTGCCAGCAGCCAGAACGGGGCAGATACGCAGTATTTT.

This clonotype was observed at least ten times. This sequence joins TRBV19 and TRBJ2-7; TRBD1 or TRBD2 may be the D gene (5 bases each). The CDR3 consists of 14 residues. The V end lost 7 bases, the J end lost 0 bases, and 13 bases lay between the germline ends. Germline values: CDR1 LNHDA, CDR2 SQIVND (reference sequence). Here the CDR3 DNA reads TGTGCCAGTAACTTTGGGACGGACTCCTACGAGCAGTACTTC. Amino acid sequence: CASNFGTDSYEQYF.

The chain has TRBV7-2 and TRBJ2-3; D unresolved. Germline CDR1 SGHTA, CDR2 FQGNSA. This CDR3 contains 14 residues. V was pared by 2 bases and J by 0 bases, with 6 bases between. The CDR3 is CASSLLHSTDTQYF. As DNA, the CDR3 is TGTGCCAGCAGCTTACTTCATAGCACAGATACGCAGTATTTT.

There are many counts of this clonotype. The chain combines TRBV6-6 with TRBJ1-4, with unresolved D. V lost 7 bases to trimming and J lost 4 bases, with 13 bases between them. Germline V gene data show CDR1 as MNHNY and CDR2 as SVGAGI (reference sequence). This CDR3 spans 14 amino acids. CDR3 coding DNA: TGTGCCAGCACCTACGGGCCCCATAATGAAAAACTGTTTTTT. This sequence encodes CASTYGPHNEKLFF.

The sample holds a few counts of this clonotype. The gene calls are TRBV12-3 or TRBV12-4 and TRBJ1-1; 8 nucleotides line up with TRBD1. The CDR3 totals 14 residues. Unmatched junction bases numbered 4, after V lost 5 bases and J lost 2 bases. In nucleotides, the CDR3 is TGTGCCAGCAGTCGGACAGGGCTTAACACTGAAGCTTTCTTT. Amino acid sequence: CASSRTGLNTEAFF.